This TCR beta chain was sequenced for a study of control samples from healthy donors and cancer patients. This clone has just one count. The assay was immunoSEQ multiplex PCR, and TCRdb's table has in-frame clones only and misses some. Of fewer than 65,000 clones in the sample, about 80% were seen once. Germline-derived CDR1 and CDR2 are MGHRA and YSYEKL. The CDR3 sequence is 16 residues long. The V gene lost 0 bases and the J gene lost 4 bases, with 12 bases spanning the gap. This receptor was identified in a man aged 70 or older in good health. Sequencing was performed on blood. The genes are TRBV4-1 and TRBJ1-4; D is ambiguous. The CDR3 DNA reads as TGCGCCAGCAGCCAAGATAGGACGACGATTAATGAAAAACTGTTTTTT. The encoded protein is CASSQDRTTINEKLFF.